This T cell receptor beta chain was sequenced during a study of shared clonotypes between healthy human individuals. Study details: The people who gave samples were a couple of women and a few men aged 18 to 49. Every donor yielded three CD4 naive, three CD4 memory, two CD8 naive and one CD8 memory plate.

Naive CD8 populations comprised CD45RO-negative cells positively selected for CCR7, excluding terminally differentiated effector memory CD45RA+ cells. The assay was immunoSEQ multiplex PCR, and TCRdb's table has in-frame clones only and misses some. The sample lists around 2,000,000 clones; about 93% were seen once. CDR1 and CDR2 (germline): LNHDA, SQIVND (reference sequence). Trimming removed 3 bases at V and 7 bases at J, with 12 bases between. CDR3 length equals 13 residues. This clonotype was obtained from a man aged 18 to 29 in good health. Some clones in this sample may be carry-over from other donors' samples. V usage is TRBV19 and J usage is TRBJ2-5; D is undetermined. The sequencing sample was made of naive CD8+ T cells from PBMCs. CDR3 in amino acids: CASSIDAGGTQYF. For the CDR3, the DNA is TGTGCCAGTAGTATTGATGCTGGTGGGACCCAGTACTTC.